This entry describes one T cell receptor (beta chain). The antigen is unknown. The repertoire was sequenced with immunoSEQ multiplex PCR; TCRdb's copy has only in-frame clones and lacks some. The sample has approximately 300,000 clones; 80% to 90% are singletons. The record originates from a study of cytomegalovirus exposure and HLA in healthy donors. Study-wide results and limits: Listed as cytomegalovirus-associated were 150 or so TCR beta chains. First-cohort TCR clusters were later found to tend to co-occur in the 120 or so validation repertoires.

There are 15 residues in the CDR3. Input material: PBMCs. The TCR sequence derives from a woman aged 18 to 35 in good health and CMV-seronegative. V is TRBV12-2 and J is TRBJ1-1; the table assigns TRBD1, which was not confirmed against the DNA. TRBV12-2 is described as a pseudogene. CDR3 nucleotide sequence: TGTGCAAGTCGCCCCCCCGACAGGGGAGACACTGAAGCTTTCTTT. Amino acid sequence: CASRPPDRGDTEAFF.